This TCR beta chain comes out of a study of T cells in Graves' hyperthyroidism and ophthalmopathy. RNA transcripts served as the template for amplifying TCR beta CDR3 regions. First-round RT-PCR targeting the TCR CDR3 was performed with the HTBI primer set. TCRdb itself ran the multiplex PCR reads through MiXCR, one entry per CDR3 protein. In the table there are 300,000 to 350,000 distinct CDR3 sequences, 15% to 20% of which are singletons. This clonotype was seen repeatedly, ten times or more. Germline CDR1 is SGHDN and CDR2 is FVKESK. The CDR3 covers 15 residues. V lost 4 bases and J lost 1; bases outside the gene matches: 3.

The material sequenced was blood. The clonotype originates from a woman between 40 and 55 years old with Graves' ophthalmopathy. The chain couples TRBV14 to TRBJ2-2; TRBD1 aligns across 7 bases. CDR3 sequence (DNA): TGTGCCAGCAGCCCCTGGGACAGGAACACCGGGGAGCTGTTTTTT. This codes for CASSPWDRNTGELFF.